The present entry profiles one TCR beta chain with its context. The source of the sample is a study of T cell responses to AZD1222 COVID-19 vaccine. The CDR3 covers 14 residues. Trimming left V 0 bases short and J 1 base short, with 8 bases between. Germline V lookup: CDR1 SGHRS, CDR2 YFSETQ. This table comes from immunoSEQ multiplex PCR, and its TCRdb copy is limited to in-frame clones, with some not included. This sample has some 150,000 clones, with approximately 86% found just once. Sequencing was performed on peripheral blood, taken 28 days after the second dose of the MenACWY control vaccine. This TCR was recovered from an adult who received the MenACWY meningococcal vaccine as a control. The chain has TRBV5-1 and TRBJ2-7; D not certain. CDR3 residues: CASSLERVSYEQYF. As DNA, the CDR3 is TGCGCCAGCAGCTTGGAGCGCGTTTCCTACGAGCAGTACTTC.